These T cell receptor beta chains were read from a single sample in a study of blood T cell repertoires in COVID-19. TCRdb's copy holds only in-frame clones and misses some; the assay was immunoSEQ multiplex PCR. The sample lists 230,000 or so clones, 65% to 90% seen once, with around 2.5% in the top ten. The sample comprised peripheral blood. These receptors were obtained from a man between 40 and 49 years old who had recovered from COVID-19. CDR3s include the opening cysteine and the closing phenylalanine or tryptophan. A D gene is named only where the DNA matches it firmly. For some rows the clone size is stated as once, few or many, or as a class when expanded; others skip it.

. | . | TRBJ2-1 | TRBV27 | CASKSTAHYNEQFF | TGTGCCAGCAAGTCGACAGCGCACTACAATGAGCAGTTCTTC
TRBD1 | . | TRBJ2-2 | TRBV6-2/TRBV6-3 | CASSYRGQGSGELFF | TGTGCCAGCAGTTACCGCGGACAGGGCAGCGGGGAGCTGTTTTTT
. | . | TRBJ2-6 | TRBV12-3/TRBV12-4 | CASSLTVANVLTF | TGTGCCAGCAGTCTTACAGTGGCCAACGTCCTGACTTTC
. | . | TRBJ2-5 | TRBV7-2 | CASSLLRETQYF | TGTGCCAGCAGCCTACTGCGGGAGACCCAGTACTTC
. | . | TRBJ2-2 | TRBV2 | CASSGSRAGELFF | TGTGCCAGCAGTGGCTCCAGGGCCGGGGAGCTGTTTTTT
TRBD2 | . | TRBJ2-1 | TRBV27 | CASSLLGLNNEQFF | TGTGCCAGCAGTTTATTGGGACTAAACAATGAGCAGTTCTTC
. | . | TRBJ1-6 | TRBV5-5 | CASSLRGDSPLHF | TGTGCCAGCAGCTTGCGGGGGGATTCACCCCTCCACTTT
TRBD1 | . | TRBJ2-5 | TRBV24-1 | CATSDGTGRETQYF | TGTGCCACCAGTGATGGGACAGGGAGGGAGACCCAGTACTTC
. | once | TRBJ1-5 | TRBV6-6 | CASSYSSDTIRAQHF | TGTGCCAGCAGTTACTCTTCCGACACTATCAGGGCCCAGCATTTT
TRBD1 | once | TRBJ2-3 | TRBV4-1 | CASSRGQVDTDTQYF | TGCGCCAGCAGCCGAGGACAGGTCGACACAGATACGCAGTATTTT
TRBD2 | . | TRBJ2-2 | TRBV7-8 | CASSFAGGPTGELFF | TGTGCCAGCAGCTTCGCGGGAGGGCCTACTGGGGAGCTGTTTTTT
TRBD1 | . | TRBJ2-1 | TRBV27 | CASSPHGDRVSYNEQFF | TGTGCCAGCAGTCCTCACGGAGACAGGGTGTCCTACAATGAGCAGTTCTTC
TRBD2 | . | TRBJ2-7 | TRBV5-1 | CASSLKLAGTRNEQYF | TGCGCCAGCAGCTTGAAGCTAGCGGGAACGAGGAACGAGCAGTACTTC
TRBD2 | few | TRBJ2-1 | TRBV2 | CASSDPGLLAGAHNEQFF | TGTGCCAGCAGTGATCCAGGCCTACTAGCGGGAGCCCACAATGAGCAGTTCTTC
. | . | TRBJ2-3 | TRBV5-6 | CASSLSLGDTDTQYF | TGTGCCAGCAGCTTGTCGCTAGGAGATACAGATACGCAGTATTTT
. | . | TRBJ2-1 | TRBV6-1 | CASSEFSGWNEQFF | TGTGCCAGCAGTGAATTCTCAGGTTGGAATGAGCAGTTCTTC
. | . | TRBJ2-7 | TRBV12-3/TRBV12-4 | CASSTRVRYEQYF | TGTGCCAGCAGTACCCGCGTCCGATACGAGCAGTACTTC
TRBD2 | few | TRBJ2-5 | TRBV30 | CAWSRIGGRGETQYF | TGTGCCTGGAGTCGAATCGGTGGGAGGGGAGAGACCCAGTACTTC
. | . | TRBJ1-2 | TRBV12-3/TRBV12-4 | CASSTGLIFGYTF | TGTGCCAGCAGCACCGGACTTATATTTGGCTACACCTTC
. | . | TRBJ2-2 | TRBV21-1 | CASPKKWPSGSIGTGELFF | TGTGCCAGCCCAAAAAAGTGGCCTAGCGGGAGCATAGGCACCGGGGAGCTGTTTTTT
. | once | TRBJ1-1 | TRBV29-1 | CSPLRGTEAFF | TGCAGCCCCCTGAGGGGGACTGAAGCTTTCTTT
TRBD1 | . | TRBJ1-5 | TRBV7-2 | CASSLSDRGHSNQPQHF | TGTGCCAGCAGCCTATCGGACAGGGGGCATAGCAATCAGCCCCAGCATTTT
TRBD1 | . | TRBJ1-2 | TRBV5-4 | CASSFFGTGVWGNYGYTF | TGTGCCAGCAGCTTTTTCGGGACAGGGGTCTGGGGGAACTATGGCTACACCTTC
. | . | TRBJ1-1 | TRBV19 | CASSATLSGTEAFF | TGTGCCAGTAGTGCCACCTTATCGGGGACTGAAGCTTTCTTT
TRBD2 | once | TRBJ2-2 | TRBV27 | CASSLGGTGELFF | TGTGCCAGCAGTTTGGGGGGGACCGGGGAGCTGTTTTTT
. | . | TRBJ1-1 | TRBV21-1 | CASRRRQGGVCTEAFF | TGTGCCAGCAGGCGTCGACAGGGTGGCGTGTGCACTGAAGCTTTCTTT
. | . | TRBJ2-2 | TRBV27 | CASSLSRDLSGELFF | TGTGCCAGCAGTTTATCGCGGGATTTATCCGGGGAGCTGTTTTTT
. | . | TRBJ2-7 | TRBV7-2 | CASSSSAVQYF | TGTGCCAGCAGCTCCAGCGCGGTGCAGTACTTC
TRBD1 | . | TRBJ1-2 | TRBV6-2/TRBV6-3 | CASSRDNRGGYTF | TGTGCCAGCAGTCGAGATAACAGGGGTGGCTACACCTTC
TRBD2 | . | TRBJ2-1 | TRBV19 | CASTRWTSGRLESYNEQFF | TGTGCCAGTACCCGGTGGACTAGCGGGAGGCTCGAGTCCTACAATGAGCAGTTCTTC
TRBD2 | . | TRBJ2-2 | TRBV29-1 | CSVRGGSANTGELFF | TGCAGCGTTCGGGGGGGTTCTGCGAACACCGGGGAGCTGTTTTTT